The 25 T cell receptor beta chains below were found in one sample sequenced in a study of regulatory T cells in long-lasting Graves disease. Described time point: newly diagnosed GD, antithyroid drugs for less than 3 months. PBMCs were the source of the RNA used for TCR sequencing. HTBI primers from iRepertoire and Arm-PCR of CDR3 regions yielded the TCR beta libraries. TCRdb passed the multiplex PCR reads through MiXCR, listing each CDR3 protein once. The table has 360,000 or so distinct CDR3 sequences, 10% to 15% seen once. The data were also submitted as part of a second study, on T cells in Graves' hyperthyroidism and ophthalmopathy.

Sequenced here: peripheral blood mononuclear cells (PBMCs), sampled at new diagnosis, from a patient treated with antithyroid drugs. The receptor set was obtained from a woman aged 18-29 years with Graves disease.

This clonotype was seen ten or more times. The chain has TRBV20-1 and TRBJ1-4, with D unclear. The germline gives CDR1 DFQATT, CDR2 SNEGSKA (reference sequence). This CDR3 contains 12 residues. Trimming removed 6 bases from V and 10 bases from J, with 15 bases in between. The chain's CDR3 is CSAPGWGGKLFF. DNA for the CDR3: TGCAGTGCCCCAGGATGGGGTGGAAAACTGTTTTTT.

This clonotype was detected many times. This chain joins TRBV7-2 and TRBJ2-1; 7 nucleotides line up with TRBD1. Germline CDR1 and CDR2: SGHTA and FQGNSA. J was trimmed by 3 bases and V by 3 bases; bases with no gene match: 8. This CDR3 comprises 16 residues. The CDR3 nucleotides are TGTGCCAGCAGCTTCCCACGGACAGGCATCTACAATGAGCAGTTCTTC. Translated: CASSFPRTGIYNEQFF.

The sample holds many counts of this clonotype. The CDR3 loop reads CASSYSLRVGDYGYTF. CDR3 sequence (DNA): TGTGCCAGCAGTTACTCACTCCGGGTTGGGGACTATGGCTACACCTTC. The chain has TRBV6-5 and TRBJ1-2; D uncertain. From germline, CDR1 is MNHEY and CDR2 SVGAGI. The ends were cut back, 0 bases at V and 3 bases at J, with 14 bases in the middle. The CDR3 runs to 16 residues.

The table lists this clonotype with a few counts. The chain uses TRBV11-2 and TRBJ2-3; 10 nucleotides match TRBD2. Germline CDR1 and CDR2: SGHAT and FQNNGV. J lost 1 base, V lost 2 bases, and 6 bases had no gene match. The CDR3 runs to 17 residues. Here the CDR3 DNA reads TGTGCCAGCAGCTTACGGTCTAGCGGGAGCGGCACAGATACGCAGTATTTT. It specifies CASSLRSSGSGTDTQYF.

Points on this clonotype: A read error is possible here, since a much larger clone lies one base away. V is TRBV29-1 and J is TRBJ2-1, with 8 bases that match TRBD2. The DNA end lines up better with TRBJ2-3; the J call may be wrong. Germline V lookup: CDR1 SQVTM, CDR2 ANQGSEA. The CDR3 runs to 18 residues. The CDR3 reads CSVEGSGVTGTITDTQYF. The DNA of the CDR3 is TGCAGCGTTGAGGGTAGCGGGGTAACGGGGACCATCACAGATACGCAGTATTTT.

The chain combines TRBV12-3 or TRBV12-4 with TRBJ1-1, with D hard to call. Trimming stripped 1 base from V and 10 bases from J, with 10 bases between. There are 12 residues in the CDR3. Here the CDR3 reads CASSLVAGRAFF. DNA for the CDR3: TGTGCCAGCAGTTTAGTTGCCGGGCGAGCTTTCTTT.

The sample holds many counts of this clonotype. This rearrangement joins TRBV10-3 to TRBJ1-5; D unresolved. Between the trimmed V and J ends, which lost 5 bases and 4 bases, there was a span of 12 bases. The CDR3 totals 14 residues. Germline V gene sequence: CDR1 ENHRY, CDR2 SYGVKD. CDR3 loop: CAISPVKQNQPQHF. CDR3 DNA: TGTGCCATCAGTCCGGTGAAGCAGAATCAGCCCCAGCATTTT.

The V and J genes are TRBV7-9 and TRBJ2-3; 13 bases align to TRBD2. The germline CDR1 and CDR2 sequences are SEHNR and FQNEAQ (reference sequence). The CDR3 has 16 amino acids. J lost 5 bases, V lost 5 bases, and 7 bases had no gene match. The CDR3 protein is CASSRGLAGDLDTQYF. The DNA for the CDR3 is TGTGCCAGCAGCCGCGGACTAGCGGGGGACCTAGATACGCAGTATTTT.

This clonotype has ten or more counts. The chain joins TRBV5-1 to TRBJ2-2; 7 bases match TRBD1. The CDR3 runs 14 residues. The V segment lost 8 bases and the J segment 7 bases; nucleotides outside the gene matches: 11. Germline V gene sequence: CDR1 SGHRS, CDR2 YFSETQ. CDR3 amino acids: CASLGQHVDGELFF. DNA for the CDR3: TGCGCCAGTCTGGGACAGCATGTCGACGGGGAGCTGTTTTTT.

This clonotype was picked up many times. The J gene is TRBJ1-1, the V gene TRBV20-1; no firm D call. The CDR3 sequence is 15 residues long. V was cut by 1 base and J by 0 bases, with 12 bases left in between. CDR1 DFQATT and CDR2 SNEGSKA come from the germline V gene (reference sequence). The CDR3 bases are TGCAGTGCTAGAGTTCCCGGGAGGGTGAACACTGAAGCTTTCTTT. Protein product: CSARVPGRVNTEAFF.

This clonotype appeared many times. The chain combines TRBV30 with TRBJ1-1; the D is unclear. The CDR3 is 10 residues long. The V and J ends lost 3 bases and 5 bases respectively, with 4 bases between them. In germline, CDR1 is GTSNPN, CDR2 SVGIG (reference sequence). Here the CDR3 reads CAWRETEAFF. The CDR3 nucleotides are TGTGCCTGGAGAGAGACTGAAGCTTTCTTT. Supplemented by reference TRBV30 and TRBJ1-1, the full variable domain reads SQTIHQWPATLVQPVGSPLSLECTVEGTSNPNLYWYRQAAGRGLQLLFYSVGIGQISSEVPQNLSASRPQDRQFILSSKKLLLSDSGFYLCAWRETEAFFGQGTRLTVV.

This chain uses TRBV20-1 with TRBJ1-5; a possible D gene is TRBD1 (6 bases). Germline V lookup: CDR1 DFQATT, CDR2 SNEGSKA (reference sequence). Trimming cost V 0 bases and J 6 bases, with 9 bases left between them. This CDR3 comprises 13 residues. The CDR3 sequence: CSARDLGGQPQHF. The CDR3 region has the DNA TGCAGTGCTAGAGATTTAGGGGGTCAGCCCCAGCATTTT.

This clonotype was recorded many times. The chain combines TRBV11-3 with TRBJ2-3; D tentatively reads TRBD1 or TRBD2 (5 bases each). From germline, CDR1 is SGHNT and CDR2 YENEEA. Trimming cost V 0 bases and J 5 bases, with 15 bases left between them. The CDR3 has 16 residues. CDR3 loop: CASSLDGTRGGDTQYF. CDR3 DNA sequence: TGTGCCAGCAGCTTAGATGGGACCCGGGGCGGAGATACGCAGTATTTT.

In the case of this clonotype: A much larger clone differs from this one at a single base, so this may be a read error. This chain links TRBV7-3 with TRBJ2-6; D not resolved. The CDR3 is 12 amino acids. Trimming shortened V by 3 bases and J by 3 bases, and 0 bases separated the two germline ends. CDR1 is SGHTA, CDR2 FQGTGA, per germline. CDR3 nucleotide sequence: TGTGCCAGCAGCTTTGGGGCCAACGTCCTGACTTTC. This codes for CASSFGANVLTF.

This clonotype was counted between two and nine times. J is TRBJ1-5 and V is TRBV20-1; D is ambiguous. The CDR3 covers 19 residues. The V end lost 3 bases, the J end lost 0 bases, and 24 bases lay between the germline ends. The germline gives CDR1 DFQATT, CDR2 SNEGSKA (reference sequence). The CDR3 region is CSARVFSGPTENSNQPQHF. In DNA, the CDR3 is TGCAGTGCTAGGGTTTTTTCCGGGCCCACAGAAAATAGCAATCAGCCCCAGCATTTT.

This clonotype appeared many times. The chain employs TRBV4-3 and TRBJ2-7; D is tentatively TRBD1 or TRBD2 (5 bases each). This CDR3 has 16 residues. V was pared by 3 bases and J by 0 bases, with 15 bases between. Germline V lookup: CDR1 LGHNA, CDR2 YSLEER. CDR3 nucleotides: TGCGCCAGCAGCCAGGGGATCGGGGACGGCTCCTACGAGCAGTACTTC. Its translation is CASSQGIGDGSYEQYF.

The sample holds many counts of this clonotype. The chain uses TRBV24-1 and TRBJ2-3, with TRBD2 matching 8 bases. Unmatched junction bases numbered 5, after V lost 1 base and J lost 3 bases. Germline V CDR1 and CDR2: KGHDR, SFDVKD. CDR3 length equals 16 residues. CDR3 bases: TGTGCCACCAGTGATTTTACGGCGGGAGGTACAGATACGCAGTATTTT. Translating gives CATSDFTAGGTDTQYF.

There are many counts of this clonotype. The rearrangement joins TRBV2 to TRBJ1-1, with D maybe TRBD1 (6 bases). V dropped 8 bases and J dropped 6 bases, with 19 bases sitting between them. This CDR3 is built from 14 residues. Germline V CDR1 and CDR2: SNHLY, FYNNEI. CDR3 residues: CASYLDVQGPEAFF. The CDR3, as DNA: TGTGCCAGCTATTTAGACGTACAGGGCCCTGAAGCTTTCTTT. Based on the CDR3 plus reference TRBV2 and TRBJ1-1, the full variable domain is EPEVTQTPSHQVTQMGQEVILRCVPISNHLYFYWYRQILGQKVEFLVSFYNNEISEKSEIFDDQFSVERPDGSNFTLKIRSTKLEDSAMYFCASYLDVQGPEAFFGQGTRLTVV.

Many counts were recorded for this clonotype. This sequence joins TRBV20-1 and TRBJ2-5; D is tentatively TRBD1 or TRBD2 (5 bases each). This CDR3 spans 15 amino acids. Trimming left V 3 bases short and J 4 bases short, with 18 bases between. The germline V gene has CDR1 DFQATT and CDR2 SNEGSKA (reference sequence). Here the CDR3 reads CSASRDGTYRETQYF. The CDR3 DNA reads TGCAGTGCTAGCCGGGACGGGACCTATCGAGAGACCCAGTACTTC.

In this sample, this clonotype turned up many times. V and J are TRBV29-1 and TRBJ2-1, with D possibly TRBD2 on 7 matching bases. V dropped 7 bases and J dropped 2 bases, with 21 bases sitting between them. The CDR3 spans 16 residues. Germline CDR1 reads SQVTM; CDR2 reads ANQGSEA. Here the CDR3 DNA reads TGCAGCGGGGGGGGACAAAATCCATCGGCCTACAATGAGCAGTTCTTC. Translation gives CSGGGQNPSAYNEQFF.

This clonotype was detected many times. The chain links TRBV12-3 or TRBV12-4 to TRBJ1-1; D is uncertain. The germline V and J ends were trimmed by 6 bases and 1 base, with 12 bases remaining between them. This CDR3 is 14 amino acids long. This CDR3 reads CASRRDFANTEAFF. For the CDR3, the DNA is TGTGCCAGCAGGCGGGATTTCGCGAACACTGAAGCTTTCTTT.

The chain combines TRBV27 with TRBJ2-1, with TRBD2 identical over 8 bases. The CDR3 totals 14 residues. V was clipped by 5 bases and J by 8 bases; unmatched bases: 8. Looked up from germline, CDR1 is MNHEY and CDR2 is SMNVEV (reference sequence). CDR3 nucleotides: TGTGCCAGCAGTCAACGAAGCGGGAGTGATGAGCAGTTCTTC. Translation gives CASSQRSGSDEQFF.

This clonotype came up many times. The rearrangement uses TRBV28 and TRBJ2-1, with 14 nucleotides matching TRBD2. Germline V gene lookup returns CDR1 MDHEN and CDR2 SYDVKM. The J segment lost 3 bases and the V segment lost 5 bases, leaving 6 bases of the junction unmatched. This CDR3 has 17 amino acids. CDR3 coding DNA: TGTGCCAGCAGTGACGGGACTAGCGGGGGTTTCTACAATGAGCAGTTCTTC. It is translated as CASSDGTSGGFYNEQFF.

In this sample, this clonotype turned up a few times. J is TRBJ1-1 and V is TRBV4-1; 7 nucleotides match TRBD1. The CDR3 covers 18 residues. The V gene's germline CDR1 is MGHRA and CDR2 YSYEKL. V was clipped by 1 base and J by 1 base; unmatched bases: 12. CDR3 sequence reads: CASSQVGTQGNWNTEAFF. CDR3 in DNA: TGCGCCAGCAGCCAAGTGGGAACACAGGGGAACTGGAACACTGAAGCTTTCTTT.

There are many counts of this clonotype. This chain uses TRBV7-3 with TRBJ2-7, with 7 bases that match TRBD2. CDR1 SGHTA and CDR2 FQGTGA come from the germline V gene. V was pared by 4 bases and J by 2 bases, with 8 bases of the junction left unmatched. The CDR3 is 15 residues long. The CDR3 here is CASSSRGGGTYEQYF. CDR3 nucleotide sequence: TGTGCCAGCAGCTCCAGAGGCGGGGGAACCTACGAGCAGTACTTC.